This is a list of T cell receptor beta chains from one sample in a study of T cells of healthy individuals. TCRdb re-analysed the 5' RACE reads in MiXCR, keeping a single row per CDR3 protein. The sample yields fewer than 70,000 distinct CDR3 sequences, approximately 15% seen once. Receptors originate from a human donor in good health. Both conserved end residues are trimmed from each CDR3. Not every row has a clone size; where given, it reads once, few, many or a size class.

TRBJ2-1	TRBV20-1	many	SARRLAAYNEQF
TRBJ2-3	TRBV9	-	ASGGLADSTDTQY
TRBJ1-2	TRBV15	few	ATSRDPPGTGKGYT
TRBJ2-3	TRBV10-3	many	AISEESSGRYTQY
TRBJ2-1	TRBV6-5	-	ASSFVGNNEQF
TRBJ1-1	TRBV24-1	many	ATSDSYRYEAF
TRBJ1-3	TRBV25-1	-	ASTAEGPSGNTIY
TRBJ2-3	TRBV20-1	few	SARIPSGHTDTQY
TRBJ1-5	TRBV24-1	-	ATSAGGWDQPQH
TRBJ2-3	TRBV7-2	-	ASSNGGTDTQY
TRBJ1-5	TRBV11-2	-	ASSLGRNNQPQH
TRBJ1-1	TRBV24-1	few	ATMPEAF
TRBJ1-6	TRBV15	few	ATSRLSGNGAPLH
TRBJ2-3	TRBV6-5	many	ASSYSELSTDTQY
TRBJ2-7	TRBV19	many	ASSTGDGYEQY
TRBJ1-4	TRBV20-1	many	SARGGPAEKLF
TRBJ2-1	TRBV20-1	-	SAAASGAFNEQF
TRBJ2-5	TRBV5-1	many	ASSLAGSAQETQY
TRBJ2-2	TRBV4-1	many	ASSQDVTAFGELF
TRBJ1-2	TRBV29-1	many	SVERGAHGYT
TRBJ2-1	TRBV20-1	many	SAFPRGATSVNEQF
TRBJ1-2	TRBV3-1	many	ASSQLGQGDRYT
TRBJ1-1	TRBV7-2	many	ASSLDRVNTEAF
TRBJ2-4	TRBV6-2/TRBV6-3	-	ASKRFLAKNIQY
TRBJ2-1	TRBV6-6	many	ASSYSIYTSYNEQF
TRBJ1-1	TRBV20-1	many	SAREQRATAEAF
TRBJ1-1	TRBV20-1	many	SARSPGSEAF
TRBJ2-2	TRBV10-3	many	AISDPNRGRMDGELF
TRBJ2-3	TRBV24-1	few	ATSDSGDTQY
TRBJ2-1	TRBV5-4	many	ASSAPRDRYYNEQF
TRBJ2-3	TRBV7-9	-	ASRRGSGTSGGGTDTQY
TRBJ2-7	TRBV9	many	ASSGTSGLAYEQY
TRBJ1-2	TRBV7-9	-	ASSKTEIYGYT
TRBJ2-5	TRBV5-1	few	ASSSTGAKETQY
TRBJ1-5	TRBV7-8	many	ASSYRDRDFQPQH
TRBJ1-1	TRBV4-3	many	ASRQDPLNTEAF
TRBJ1-1	TRBV6-5	-	ASSYAGLNTEAF
TRBJ1-2	TRBV10-3	-	AISADRDYGYT
TRBJ2-3	TRBV3-1	-	ASSQVADTQY
TRBJ1-1	TRBV7-2	-	ASSLAEGLNTEAF
TRBJ2-1	TRBV20-1	many	SATDGGGAYNEQF
TRBJ1-2	TRBV28	-	ASSTGTGGFPLYGYT
TRBJ2-3	TRBV9	-	ASSALPTGVAGADTQY
TRBJ1-3	TRBV6-6	many	ASRPGSGNTIY
TRBJ2-4	TRBV5-1	many	ASSRIDRKNIQY
TRBJ2-1	TRBV5-1	-	ASNLLGERPNNEQF
TRBJ2-1	TRBV10-3	few	AISDELAGLSEQF
TRBJ2-1	TRBV29-1	many	SVSRTSGNNEQF
TRBJ1-4	TRBV6-2/TRBV6-3	few	ASTTRTANEKLF
TRBJ1-5	TRBV2	-	ASSEQGRGSNQPQH
TRBJ1-5	TRBV20-1	many	SARDGDQPQH
TRBJ1-4	TRBV6-2/TRBV6-3	-	ASRPRLGEKLF
TRBJ2-7	TRBV11-2	many	ASSFEADAYEQY
TRBJ2-5	TRBV29-1	-	SVRKGTNHQETQY
TRBJ2-7	TRBV20-1	medium-sized	SVPRSGKTYEQY
TRBJ2-1	TRBV7-3	many	ASSETRNNEQF
TRBJ1-5	TRBV7-2	-	ASSFSGRRFQPQH